Shown below are 15 T cell receptor beta chains from a single sample sequenced in a study of cytomegalovirus exposure and HLA in healthy donors. TCRdb's copy holds only in-frame clones and misses some; the assay was immunoSEQ multiplex PCR. The table includes 250,000 or so clones, about 86% detected once. The material sequenced was PBMCs. These receptors all stem from a man between 18 and 29 years old in good health and CMV-seronegative.

This chain connects TRBV18 to TRBJ2-2; 8 bases align to TRBD1. Losses at the gene ends were 4 bases for V and 4 bases for J; bases not matched to a gene: 8. The CDR3 is made up of 16 amino acids. Germline-derived CDR1 and CDR2 are KGHSH and LQKENI. CDR3 amino acids: CASSQRQGRFTGELFF. The CDR3 region has the DNA TGTGCCAGCTCACAAAGACAGGGGCGGTTCACCGGGGAGCTGTTTTTT.

The chain links TRBV19 to TRBJ2-5; a possible D gene is TRBD2 (5 bases). The CDR3 length is 11 residues. CDR1 LNHDA and CDR2 SQIVND come from the germline V gene (reference sequence). Deletions cut 10 bases from V and 5 bases from J, with 11 bases between. CDR3 loop: CATRGRETQYF. Here the CDR3 DNA reads TGTGCCACTCGGGGTCGGGAGACCCAGTACTTC.

The V and J genes are TRBV2 and TRBJ1-6; D is ambiguous. The germline V gene has CDR1 SNHLY and CDR2 FYNNEI. The CDR3 length is 11 residues. Trimming shortened V by 7 bases and J by 9 bases, and 7 bases separated the two germline ends. The CDR3 region has the DNA TGTGCCAGCACATACTCTTCACCCCTCCACTTT. Translating it yields CASTYSSPLHF.

V is TRBV28 and J is TRBJ2-7; D remains unclear. The germline gives CDR1 MDHEN, CDR2 SYDVKM. This CDR3 region has 14 residues. V lost 2 bases, J lost 2 bases, and 10 bases lay in between. The CDR3 DNA reads as TGTGCCAGCAGTTTACCGGGTAAGGCCTACGAGCAGTACTTC. Encoded protein: CASSLPGKAYEQYF.

The chain joins TRBV11-2 to TRBJ1-2, with D possibly TRBD1 on 6 matching bases. Trimming took 6 bases from V and 1 from J, leaving 12 bases between them. Germline CDR1 SGHAT, CDR2 FQNNGV. The CDR3 contains 14 residues. Here the CDR3 reads CASRTGTHNYGYTF. In DNA, the CDR3 is TGTGCCAGCAGGACCGGGACACATAACTATGGCTACACCTTC.

The CDR3 DNA is TGTGCCAGCAGCTTAGCGAGGAACAATGAGCAGTTCTTC. Its translation is CASSLARNNEQFF. V and J are TRBV7-9 and TRBJ2-1; D ambiguous. V lost 0 bases to trimming and J lost 5 bases, with 5 bases between them. CDR1 is SEHNR, CDR2 FQNEAQ, per germline (reference sequence). This CDR3 region has 13 residues.

The chain joins TRBV10-3 to TRBJ2-1; 11 bases map to TRBD2. This CDR3 is built from 18 residues. J was trimmed by 5 bases and V by 8 bases; bases with no gene match: 17. The germline V gene has CDR1 ENHRY and CDR2 SYGVKD. The CDR3 coding sequence is TGTGCCATCGGGGTTGGGTTGAGTCTGGGACTAGCGGACAATGAGCAGTTCTTC. Its protein is CAIGVGLSLGLADNEQFF.

This chain joins TRBV6-5 and TRBJ2-7; perhaps TRBD2 as D (5 bases). CDR1 MNHEY and CDR2 SVGAGI come from the germline V gene. The ends were cut back, 0 bases at V and 5 bases at J, with 11 bases in the middle. This CDR3 contains 14 residues. The CDR3: CASSYSIGGHEQYF. The CDR3 DNA sequence: TGTGCCAGCAGTTACTCGATCGGAGGTCACGAGCAGTACTTC.

The chain recombines TRBV5-1 with TRBJ2-1; 13 bases match TRBD2. Trimming cost V 5 bases and J 5 bases; bases outside gene matches: 10. Germline lookup yields CDR1 SGHRS and CDR2 YFSETQ. The CDR3 contains 17 residues. The CDR3 nucleotides read TGCGCCAGCAGTCTTGCCGGGACTAGCGGGACGGACAATGAGCAGTTCTTC. This translates into CASSLAGTSGTDNEQFF.

The chain is built from TRBV6-1 and TRBJ2-7; TRBD2 agrees at 11 bases. The CDR3 spans 14 residues. The germline V gene has CDR1 MNHNS and CDR2 SASEGT. J lost 7 bases, V lost 7 bases, and 9 bases had no gene match. CDR3 DNA sequence: TGTGCCAGCACGTTTAGCGGGGGGGCCCGGGAGCAGTACTTC. Translating it yields CASTFSGGAREQYF.

This chain connects TRBV28 to TRBJ2-5; 11 nucleotides line up with TRBD1. Per the germline V gene, CDR1 is MDHEN and CDR2 is SYDVKM. After removal of 2 bases from V and 6 bases from J, the junction contained 5 bases not matched to a gene. CDR3 length equals 15 residues. Written as DNA, the CDR3 is TGTGCCAGCAGTTTAGGGGGACAGGGGGAACAGACCCAGTACTTC. Its translation: CASSLGGQGEQTQYF.

The chain couples TRBV5-1 to TRBJ2-5; 7 bases agree with TRBD1. V was pared by 0 bases and J by 1 base, with 9 bases of the junction left unmatched. The germline V gene encodes CDR1 SGHRS and CDR2 YFSETQ. The CDR3 has 17 amino acids. CDR3 sequence reads: CASSLAGTPGGQETQYF. In DNA, the CDR3 is TGCGCCAGCAGCTTGGCTGGAACGCCAGGGGGCCAAGAGACCCAGTACTTC. The complete variable domain, with remaining parts taken from reference TRBV5-1 and TRBJ2-5, reads KAGVTQTPRYLIKTRGQQVTLSCSPISGHRSVSWYQQTPGQGLQFLFEYFSETQRNKGNFPGRFSGRQFSNSRSEMNVSTLELGDSALYLCASSLAGTPGGQETQYFGPGTRLLVL.

The rearrangement uses TRBV5-1 and TRBJ1-4; TRBD1 is a possible D gene (6 bases). This CDR3 has 14 residues. The V gene's germline CDR1 is SGHRS and CDR2 YFSETQ. The V gene lost 4 bases and the J gene lost 8 bases, with 15 bases spanning the gap. CDR3 sequence (DNA): TGCGCCAGCAGCCCAGCCACAGGGTACGAAAAACTGTTTTTT. This encodes CASSPATGYEKLFF.

This clone was observed a few times. V is TRBV5-4 and J is TRBJ1-1; 9 nucleotides align to TRBD1. Germline CDR1 SGHNT, CDR2 YYREEE (reference sequence). J lost 5 bases, V lost 6 bases, and 8 bases had no gene match. The length of the CDR3 is 14 residues. The CDR3 region is CASTRTGVGTEAFF. The CDR3 nucleotides read TGTGCCAGCACCCGGACAGGGGTGGGAACTGAAGCTTTCTTT.

The gene calls are TRBV7-9 and TRBJ2-5; possible D gene TRBD1, 5 bases. The germline CDR1 and CDR2 sequences are SEHNR and FQNEAQ (reference sequence). V gave up 5 bases and J gave up 2 bases, with 9 bases separating them. This CDR3 comprises 13 residues. The CDR3 reads CASSPDRQETQYF. CDR3 nucleotide sequence: TGTGCCAGCAGCCCCGACAGACAAGAGACCCAGTACTTC.